This passage covers 17 T cell receptor beta chains from one sample sequenced in a study of blood T cells in healthy people across ages. Combining a sample-barcoded 5' primer with a J-beta primer mix, a second PCR ran for about 7 to 11 cycles. TCRdb fed the 5' RACE reads into MiXCR, producing one record per CDR3 protein. This table has 1 million or so distinct CDR3 sequences, almost 25% appearing once. This sample also appeared in a second study, on T cells of mothers and their children.

The sample was blood. These receptors all come from a girl aged 2 to 9 in good health.

This clonotype was seen only a few times. V usage is TRBV24-1 and J usage is TRBJ2-1; 9 positions match TRBD2. The V gene end was trimmed by 3 bases and the J gene end by 4 bases; junction bases not matched to a gene: 3. CDR3 size: 15 residues. Looked up from germline, CDR1 is KGHDR and CDR2 is SFDVKD. CDR3 sequence reads: CATSDSGRHYNEQFF. The CDR3 DNA reads as TGTGCCACCAGTGATAGCGGGAGGCATTACAATGAGCAGTTCTTC.

The CDR3 region is CASSQGDSFREQFF. In nucleotides, the CDR3 is TGCGCCAGCAGCCAAGGGGACTCTTTCAGGGAGCAGTTCTTC. J is TRBJ2-1 and V is TRBV4-1, with D tentatively TRBD2 (6 bases). Trimming removed 1 base from V and 10 bases from J, with 14 bases in between. The CDR3 sequence is 14 residues long. CDR1 is MGHRA and CDR2 is YSYEKL in the germline V gene.

This rearrangement joins TRBV10-2 to TRBJ2-7; TRBD1 aligns across 8 bases. The V segment lost 6 bases and the J segment 4 bases; nucleotides outside the gene matches: 5. The CDR3 covers 13 residues. The germline V gene has CDR1 WSHSY and CDR2 SAAADI. CDR3 residues: CASSRGPGYEQYF. CDR3 nucleotide sequence: TGCGCCAGCAGCAGGGGGCCTGGATACGAGCAGTACTTC.

The chain has TRBV4-2 and TRBJ2-5; 7 nucleotides match TRBD1. Looked up from germline, CDR1 is LGHNA and CDR2 is YNFKEQ. The CDR3 is made up of 15 amino acids. The V and J ends lost 3 bases and 1 base, in that order; junction bases with no gene match: 5. CDR3 coding DNA: TGTGCCAGCAGCCATATAGGGGGCTCCCAAGAGACCCAGTACTTC. The encoded protein is CASSHIGGSQETQYF.

There are a few counts of this clonotype. This chain joins TRBV3-1 and TRBJ2-2; possibly TRBD1 for D (6 bases). This CDR3 is 15 amino acids long. Germline values: CDR1 LGHDT, CDR2 YNNKEL (reference sequence). V lost 1 base, J lost 5 bases, and 11 bases lay in between. The CDR3 DNA follows: TGTGCCAGCAGCCAAGGAGCAGGGGATACCGGGGAGCTGTTTTTT. It yields the protein CASSQGAGDTGELFF.

The chain employs TRBV10-3 and TRBJ2-3; 7 nucleotides line up with TRBD2. The ends lost 6 bases at V and 2 bases at J; junction bases unmatched: 5. Germline loops: CDR1 ENHRY, CDR2 SYGVKD. The length of the CDR3 is 14 residues. The CDR3 here is CAISALAVTDTQYF. Written as DNA, the CDR3 is TGTGCCATCAGCGCCCTAGCGGTCACAGATACGCAGTATTTT.

This clonotype has a handful of counts. The chain uses TRBV7-9 and TRBJ2-7; D not certain. The CDR3 consists of 12 residues. Germline V CDR1 and CDR2: SEHNR, FQNEAQ (reference sequence). Trimming left V 4 bases short and J 2 bases short, with 6 bases between. CDR3 DNA: TGTGCCAGCAGCTCCAACCCCTACGAGCAGTACTTC. It codes for CASSSNPYEQYF.

The rearrangement joins TRBV5-6 to TRBJ2-3; 14 nucleotides align to TRBD2. Germline trimming cut 2 bases from V and 6 bases from J; bases unmatched to any gene: 5. The CDR3 runs to 16 residues. Germline V gene lookup returns CDR1 SGHDT and CDR2 YYEEEE. This CDR3 reads CASSFRLAGGEDTQYF. The CDR3 nucleotides are TGTGCCAGCAGCTTCCGACTAGCGGGAGGGGAGGATACGCAGTATTTT.

The V gene is TRBV12-3 or TRBV12-4, the J gene TRBJ1-2; D is perhaps TRBD1 (5 bases). Trimming removed 6 bases at V and 6 bases at J, with 20 bases between. The CDR3 covers 15 residues. Written as DNA, the CDR3 is TGTGCCAGCAGAATGGGGCCCAGCAGGGTCGATGGCTACACCTTC. Amino acid sequence: CASRMGPSRVDGYTF.

The J gene is TRBJ1-1, the V gene TRBV12-3 or TRBV12-4; TRBD1 matches 9 bases. The CDR3 loop spans 14 amino acids. Trimming at V came to 4 bases and at J to 6 bases, leaving 6 bases not matched to a gene. The CDR3 sequence: CASSWGQGVPEAFF. CDR3 coding DNA: TGTGCCAGCAGTTGGGGACAGGGCGTCCCTGAAGCTTTCTTT.

The chain links TRBV9 to TRBJ2-5; D may match TRBD1 or TRBD2 (5 bases each). CDR3 length: 14 residues. Trimming pared 3 bases from V and 7 bases from J, leaving 16 bases between. Germline-derived CDR1 and CDR2 are SGDLS and YYNGEE. The CDR3 here is CASSASGDVGTQYF. Here the CDR3 DNA reads TGTGCCAGCAGCGCTAGTGGGGACGTGGGGACCCAGTACTTC.

CDR3 coding DNA: TGTGCCAGCAGCCATGAAGCTGCTATGAACACTGAAGCTTTCTTT. Encoded protein: CASSHEAAMNTEAFF. V usage is TRBV7-2 and J usage is TRBJ1-1; D unresolved. The CDR3 totals 15 residues. Germline V lookup: CDR1 SGHTA, CDR2 FQGNSA. V was shortened by 5 bases and J by 0 bases, with 13 bases between the two germline ends.

This clonotype showed up just a few times. The chain employs TRBV20-1 and TRBJ2-1, with 7 bases identical to TRBD1. V gave up 5 bases and J gave up 5 bases; unmatched junction bases: 18. CDR1 DFQATT and CDR2 SNEGSKA come from the germline V gene (reference sequence). The CDR3 spans 17 residues. The CDR3 here is CSADSRDSLILNNEQFF. Here the CDR3 DNA reads TGCAGTGCTGACTCCCGGGACAGCCTTATCCTAAACAATGAGCAGTTCTTC.

This clonotype was seen more than once but under ten times. The chain links TRBV28 to TRBJ2-7, with 7 positions matching TRBD1. The CDR3 totals 13 residues. V dropped 7 bases and J dropped 3; count of bases not matched to a gene: 6. Germline assignment: CDR1 MDHEN and CDR2 SYDVKM. CDR3 in amino acids: CASTRTGVYEQYF. Here the CDR3 DNA reads TGTGCCAGCACGCGGACAGGTGTCTACGAGCAGTACTTC.

The table lists this clonotype with many counts. The J gene is TRBJ2-2, the V gene TRBV20-1; 8 bases match TRBD2. The CDR3 runs 16 residues. Germline trimming cut 0 bases from V and 4 bases from J; bases unmatched to any gene: 7. CDR1 and CDR2 from the germline V gene are DFQATT and SNEGSKA (reference sequence). In DNA, the CDR3 is TGCAGTGCTAGAGATAGGGCGGGGGGCCTCACCGGGGAGCTGTTTTTT. Its translation: CSARDRAGGLTGELFF.

The CDR3 reads CASGTPVRYNEQFF. As DNA, the CDR3 is TGTGCCAGCGGAACCCCAGTTAGGTACAATGAGCAGTTCTTC. This sequence joins TRBV11-2 and TRBJ2-1; D ambiguous. V lost 8 bases, J lost 4 bases, and 15 bases lay in between. Germline loops: CDR1 SGHAT, CDR2 FQNNGV. The CDR3 sequence is 14 residues long.

This clonotype was seen once. The genes are TRBV29-1 and TRBJ2-7; TRBD2 might be the D (5 bases). The CDR3 runs 15 residues. CDR1 is SQVTM and CDR2 is ANQGSEA in the germline V gene. Trimming left V 6 bases short and J 5 bases short, with 23 bases between. CDR3 in DNA: TGCAGCGTCGGTGAGGGATCTTGGGGTACCGACGAGCAGTACTTC. Residues: CSVGEGSWGTDEQYF.